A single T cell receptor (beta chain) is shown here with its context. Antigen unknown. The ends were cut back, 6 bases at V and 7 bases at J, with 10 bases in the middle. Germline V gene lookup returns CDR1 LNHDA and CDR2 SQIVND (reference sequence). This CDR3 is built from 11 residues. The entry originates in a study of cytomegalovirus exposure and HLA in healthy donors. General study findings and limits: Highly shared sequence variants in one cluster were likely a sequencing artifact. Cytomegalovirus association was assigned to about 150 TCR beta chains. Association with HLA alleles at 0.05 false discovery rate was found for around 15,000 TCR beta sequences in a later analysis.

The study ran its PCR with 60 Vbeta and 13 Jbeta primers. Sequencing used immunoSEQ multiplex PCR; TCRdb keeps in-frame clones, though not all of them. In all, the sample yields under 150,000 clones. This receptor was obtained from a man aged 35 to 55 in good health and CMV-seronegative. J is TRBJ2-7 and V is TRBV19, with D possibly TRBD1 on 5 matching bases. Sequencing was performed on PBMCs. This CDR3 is CASSGHQEQYF. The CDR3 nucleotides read TGTGCCAGTAGCGGACACCAAGAGCAGTACTTC.